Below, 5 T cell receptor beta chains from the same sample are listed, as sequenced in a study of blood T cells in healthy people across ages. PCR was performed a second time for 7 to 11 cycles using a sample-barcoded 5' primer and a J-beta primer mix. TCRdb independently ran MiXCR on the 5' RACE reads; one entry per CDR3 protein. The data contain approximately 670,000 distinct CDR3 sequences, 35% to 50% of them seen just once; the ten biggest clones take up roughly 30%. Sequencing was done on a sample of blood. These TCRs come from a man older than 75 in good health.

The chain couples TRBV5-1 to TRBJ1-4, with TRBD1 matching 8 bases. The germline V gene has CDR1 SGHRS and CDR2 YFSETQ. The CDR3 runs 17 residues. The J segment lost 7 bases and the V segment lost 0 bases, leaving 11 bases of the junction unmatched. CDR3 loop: CASSLESGTGGGEKLFF. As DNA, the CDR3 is TGCGCCAGCAGCTTGGAGTCAGGGACAGGCGGTGGTGAAAAACTGTTTTTT.

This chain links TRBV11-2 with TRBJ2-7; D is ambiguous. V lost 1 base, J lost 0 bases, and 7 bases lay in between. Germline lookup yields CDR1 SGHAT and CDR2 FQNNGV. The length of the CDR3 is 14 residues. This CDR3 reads CASSLVANSYEQYF. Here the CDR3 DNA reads TGTGCCAGCAGCTTAGTGGCGAACTCCTACGAGCAGTACTTC.

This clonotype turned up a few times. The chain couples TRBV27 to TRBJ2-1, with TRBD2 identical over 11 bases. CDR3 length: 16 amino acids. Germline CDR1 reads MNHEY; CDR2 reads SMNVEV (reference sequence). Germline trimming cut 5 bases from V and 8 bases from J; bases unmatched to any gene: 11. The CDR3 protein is CASSGIAGGYAHEQFF. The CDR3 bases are TGTGCCAGCAGTGGCATAGCGGGGGGGTACGCGCATGAGCAGTTCTTC.

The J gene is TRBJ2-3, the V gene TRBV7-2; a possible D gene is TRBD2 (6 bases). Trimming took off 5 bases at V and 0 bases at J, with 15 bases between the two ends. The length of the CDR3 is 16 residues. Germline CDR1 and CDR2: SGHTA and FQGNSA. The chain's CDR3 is CASSRTARGSTDTQYF. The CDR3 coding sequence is TGTGCCAGCAGCCGGACGGCCCGGGGGAGCACAGATACGCAGTATTTT.

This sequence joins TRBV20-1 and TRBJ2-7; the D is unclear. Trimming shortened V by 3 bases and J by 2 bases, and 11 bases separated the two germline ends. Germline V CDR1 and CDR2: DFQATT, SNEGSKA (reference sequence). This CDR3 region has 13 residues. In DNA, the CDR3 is TGCAGTGCTAGTGCTAGAGAGCCCTACGAGCAGTACTTC. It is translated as CSASAREPYEQYF.